This T cell receptor beta chain is drawn from a study of beta chain features in type 1 diabetes. Study overall: Cell yields, gender and age were similar in healthy donors and patients.

Sequenced material consisted of expressed TCRB transcripts (all of the isolated RNA was reverse transcribed). Some clones are missing from TCRdb's copy, which holds only in-frame ones; the method was immunoSEQ multiplex PCR. The sample holds over 40,000 clones, approximately 61% seen once. Concerning this clone itself: The antigen remains unidentified.

General study findings and limits: A pattern of fewer insertions and more deletions at VDJ junctions was seen in type 1 diabetes patients. Moderately but significantly shorter TCRB CDR3s were found in Type 1 diabetes patients in all four CD4+ subsets.

Isolation of CD4+ naive, central memory, regulatory and stem cell-like memory cells was achieved by sorting via CD45RO/CCR7/CD25/CD127/CD95/CD27. V dropped 7 bases and J dropped 3 bases, with 13 bases sitting between them. The CDR3 length is 14 residues. Germline V lookup: CDR1 LNHDA, CDR2 SQIVND (reference sequence). The V and J genes are TRBV19 and TRBJ1-5, with D possibly matching TRBD1 (5 bases). The origin of this receptor is a man aged 25-45 years with type 1 diabetes. Some clones in this sample may be carry-over from other donors' samples. Sequences were obtained from Tregs from blood. The CDR3 DNA follows: TGTGCCAGTATCAACCAGGGACTCAATCAGCCCCAGCATTTT. This gives the protein CASINQGLNQPQHF. The variable domain in full, with the rest retrieved from reference TRBV19 and TRBJ1-5, is DGGITQSPKYLFRKEGQNVTLSCEQNLNHDAMYWYRQDPGQGLRLIYYSQIVNDFQKGDIAEGYSVSREKKESFPLTVTSAQKNPTAFYLCASINQGLNQPQHFGDGTRLSIL.